What follows are 16 T cell receptor beta chains derived from one specimen sequenced in a study of CD8 T cells in Susac syndrome. RNA amounts of about 0.5 to 1 ug underwent reverse transcription with random hexamers. Each CDR3 protein is one row after TCRdb ran MiXCR on the immunoSEQ multiplex PCR reads. Of 150,000 to 200,000 distinct CDR3 sequences detected, roughly 94% appear once; the ten largest clones hold about 0.094%. The sequencing sample was made of CD4+ T cells from PBMCs. These receptors originate from a human donor with multiple sclerosis.

The chain links TRBV19 to TRBJ1-1, with no clear D. This CDR3 spans 11 amino acids. Deletions cut 5 bases from V and 7 bases from J, with 8 bases between. Germline CDR1 reads LNHDA; CDR2 reads SQIVND (reference sequence). This CDR3 reads CASSHFDEAFF. The CDR3 DNA reads TGTGCCAGTAGTCATTTTGATGAAGCTTTCTTT.

The chain employs TRBV7-3 and TRBJ2-2; unclear D gene. Trimming pared 0 bases from V and 3 bases from J, leaving 17 bases between. The CDR3 extends over 18 amino acids. Germline V gene sequence: CDR1 SGHTA, CDR2 FQGTGA. CDR3 sequence: CASSLTGHVALDTGELFF. The DNA of the CDR3 is TGTGCCAGCAGCTTAACGGGTCATGTGGCCTTGGACACCGGGGAGCTGTTTTTT.

The V and J genes are TRBV20-1 and TRBJ2-1; TRBD1 matches 9 bases. There are 13 residues in the CDR3. The V gene end was trimmed by 5 bases and the J gene end by 8 bases; junction bases not matched to a gene: 7. Germline loops: CDR1 DFQATT, CDR2 SNEGSKA (reference sequence). In nucleotides, the CDR3 is TGCAGTGCTGCGGGACAGGGTGCCGATGAGCAGTTCTTC. Protein product: CSAAGQGADEQFF.

The chain combines TRBV18 with TRBJ1-3, with no clear D. This CDR3 is built from 15 residues. Germline V lookup: CDR1 KGHSH, CDR2 LQKENI. V lost 0 bases and J 0 bases, leaving 6 bases between the germline ends. In DNA, the CDR3 is TGTGCCAGCTCACCACCGGGCAGCTCTGGAAACACCATATATTTT. Its protein product is CASSPPGSSGNTIYF.

The chain couples TRBV28 to TRBJ2-7, with 10 bases identical to TRBD2. Losses at the gene ends were 5 bases for V and 4 bases for J; bases not matched to a gene: 8. Germline CDR1 MDHEN, CDR2 SYDVKM. The CDR3 contains 15 residues. The CDR3 DNA sequence: TGTGCCAGCAGTCAGGGCTCTAGCGGGAGTTACGAGCAGTACTTC. It translates to CASSQGSSGSYEQYF.

The V call is TRBV29-1, the J call TRBJ1-1, with D perhaps matching TRBD1 (5 bases). V was cut by 4 bases and J by 2 bases, with 14 bases left in between. There are 14 residues in the CDR3. Germline loops: CDR1 SQVTM, CDR2 ANQGSEA. The CDR3 region has the DNA TGCAGCGTTGTCGTCGCAGGGCCTAACACTGAAGCTTTCTTT. Its translation is CSVVVAGPNTEAFF.

This clonotype was recorded once. This rearrangement joins TRBV2 to TRBJ2-7; D may be TRBD2 (5 bases). The CDR3 consists of 15 residues. The ends were cut back, 1 base at V and 2 bases at J, with 12 bases in the middle. CDR1 is SNHLY and CDR2 is FYNNEI in the germline V gene. CDR3 coding DNA: TGTGCCAGCAGTGAAGTTGTAGGGAGAACCTACGAGCAGTACTTC. As protein: CASSEVVGRTYEQYF.

A remark on this clonotype: The junction differs from germline at one of its ends, possibly a read error. The rearrangement uses TRBV12-3 or TRBV12-4 and TRBJ2-6; D is undetermined. The CDR3 sequence is 16 residues long. The CDR3 loop is CANSAHGSSGANVLTF. CDR3 sequence (DNA): TGTGCCAACAGTGCTCACGGAAGCTCTGGGGCCAACGTCCTGACTTTC.

The gene calls are TRBV30 and TRBJ1-4; no clear D. The CDR3 is 10 amino acids. Germline assignment: CDR1 GTSNPN and CDR2 SVGIG (reference sequence). The V and J ends lost 5 bases and 5 bases respectively, with 3 bases between them. The CDR3 bases are TGTGCCTGGTCGAATGAAAAACTGTTTTTT. Residues: CAWSNEKLFF. The whole variable domain, remainder taken from reference TRBV30 and TRBJ1-4, is SQTIHQWPATLVQPVGSPLSLECTVEGTSNPNLYWYRQAAGRGLQLLFYSVGIGQISSEVPQNLSASRPQDRQFILSSKKLLLSDSGFYLCAWSNEKLFFGSGTQLSVL.

This clonotype occurred once. The gene calls are TRBV3-1 and TRBJ2-7, with 10 bases that match TRBD2. The CDR3 loop spans 13 amino acids. Germline V gene data show CDR1 as LGHDT and CDR2 as YNNKEL (reference sequence). Losses at the gene ends were 4 bases for V and 5 bases for J; bases not matched to a gene: 2. The CDR3 DNA reads TGTGCCAGCAGCCCTAGCGGGAGTCACGAGCAGTACTTC. Its protein is CASSPSGSHEQYF.

The V call is TRBV2, the J call TRBJ1-1, with D uncertain. The CDR3 runs 11 residues. The ends were cut back, 7 bases at V and 1 base at J, with 4 bases in the middle. Germline V gene data show CDR1 as SNHLY and CDR2 as FYNNEI. CDR3: CASNRNTEAFF. The DNA for the CDR3 is TGTGCCAGCAATCGGAACACTGAAGCTTTCTTT.

V and J are TRBV3-1 and TRBJ2-7; TRBD1 matches 8 bases. CDR1 and CDR2 from the germline V gene are LGHDT and YNNKEL (reference sequence). The V segment lost 4 bases and the J segment 4 bases; nucleotides outside the gene matches: 9. The CDR3 totals 15 residues. CDR3 DNA: TGTGCCAGCAGCCCCAGGACAGGGACGGTATACGAGCAGTACTTC. This codes for CASSPRTGTVYEQYF.

The chain uses TRBV29-1 and TRBJ2-3; D unresolved. The V gene's germline CDR1 is SQVTM and CDR2 ANQGSEA. V was cut by 4 bases and J by 6 bases, with 17 bases left in between. This CDR3 has 14 amino acids. The CDR3, as DNA: TGCAGCGTTGTGGTGATCCCGGGTTCCGATACGCAGTATTTT. Its protein product is CSVVVIPGSDTQYF.

The rearrangement links TRBV10-3 to TRBJ2-7; 9 nucleotides agree with TRBD2. V lost 6 bases, J lost 4 bases, and 7 bases stayed unmatched. CDR3 size: 14 residues. Germline V lookup: CDR1 ENHRY, CDR2 SYGVKD. The CDR3 nucleotides are TGTGCCATCAGGTCCCAAAGCGGGAGGTACGAGCAGTACTTC. It codes for CAIRSQSGRYEQYF.

The chain carries TRBV29-1 and TRBJ1-5, with TRBD1 identical over 9 bases. The V gene's germline CDR1 is SQVTM and CDR2 ANQGSEA. There are 14 residues in the CDR3. Losses at the gene ends were 6 bases for V and 4 bases for J; bases not matched to a gene: 7. CDR3 in DNA: TGCAGCGTCGTACCGGGACAGGGAAATCAGCCCCAGCATTTT. Residues: CSVVPGQGNQPQHF. Based on the CDR3 plus reference TRBV29-1 and TRBJ1-5, the full variable domain is SAVISQKPSRDICQRGTSLTIQCQVDSQVTMMFWYRQQPGQSLTLIATANQGSEATYESGFVIDKFPISRPNLTFSTLTVSNMSPEDSSIYLCSVVPGQGNQPQHFGDGTRLSIL.

The rearrangement joins TRBV3-1 to TRBJ2-6; TRBD2 might be the D (6 bases). Trimming cost V 0 bases and J 2 bases, with 17 bases left between them. CDR3 size: 19 residues. Germline V gives CDR1 LGHDT, CDR2 YNNKEL (reference sequence). The chain's CDR3 is CASSQDLGPGVAGANVLTF. DNA for the CDR3: TGTGCCAGCAGCCAAGATCTCGGTCCGGGAGTGGCTGGGGCCAACGTCCTGACTTTC.